Each of the 22 T cell receptor beta chains below was sequenced from the same sample in a study of shared clonotypes between healthy human individuals. The method was immunoSEQ multiplex PCR; TCRdb's version includes in-frame clones alone and lacks a portion of them. The sample consists of 550,000 to 850,000 clones, over 65% of them appearing once. Specimen: memory CD4+ T cells sorted from blood. The subset here: CD45RA-negative fraction. The receptors were sampled from a woman younger than 45 in good health.

The chain uses TRBV6-4 and TRBJ1-1; 8 bases are shared with TRBD1. The CDR3 spans 16 residues. The ends lost 3 bases at V and 1 base at J; junction bases unmatched: 7. Germline loops: CDR1 MRHNA, CDR2 SNTAGT. This chain's CDR3 is CASSERRTGKNTEAFF. DNA of the CDR3: TGTGCCAGCAGTGAGCGTAGGACAGGGAAGAACACTGAAGCTTTCTTT.

This sequence joins TRBV7-9 and TRBJ2-2, with 10 bases fitting TRBD1. With V trimmed by 5 bases and J by 7 bases, 13 bases remained unmatched. There are 17 residues in the CDR3. Germline CDR1 reads SEHNR; CDR2 reads FQNEAQ (reference sequence). The CDR3 DNA is TGTGCCAGCAGCATGCCCCCCGGGACAGGGGACATCGGGGAGCTGTTTTTT. Translating gives CASSMPPGTGDIGELFF.

V and J are TRBV21-1 and TRBJ1-1; the table's D gene call, TRBD1, was not cross checked with the DNA. TRBV21-1 is described as a pseudogene. This CDR3 has 14 amino acids. Here the CDR3 reads CARRPNRVTTEAFF. The CDR3 DNA reads TGTGCCAGACGGCCGAACAGGGTGACCACTGAAGCTTTCTTT.

This clone was recorded once. This sequence joins TRBV5-1 and TRBJ2-7; 7 positions match TRBD2. The germline CDR1 and CDR2 sequences are SGHRS and YFSETQ. The CDR3 runs to 18 residues. V gave up 5 bases and J gave up 7 bases; unmatched junction bases: 24. This CDR3 reads CASSSARENTQSTREQYF. The CDR3 DNA reads TGCGCCAGCAGTTCGGCGCGGGAGAACACCCAGTCTACGAGAGAGCAGTACTTC.

This sequence joins TRBV11-2 and TRBJ2-1; 8 nucleotides align to TRBD1. CDR1 is SGHAT and CDR2 is FQNNGV in the germline V gene. The CDR3 length is 13 residues. The J segment lost 10 bases and the V segment lost 1 base, leaving 3 bases of the junction unmatched. CDR3 region: CASSLAGGDEQFF. The CDR3 DNA is TGTGCCAGCAGCTTAGCAGGGGGCGACGAGCAGTTCTTC.

Turning to this clone: Other DNA sequences in this specimen translate into the identical CDR3. This chain uses TRBV7-9 with TRBJ1-1; no clear D. CDR1 is SEHNR and CDR2 is FQNEAQ in the germline V gene (reference sequence). This CDR3 contains 15 residues. V was pared by 1 base and J by 2 bases, with 11 bases between. The CDR3 protein is CASSLGQDLNTEAFF. The CDR3 coding sequence is TGTGCCAGCAGCTTAGGGCAGGATCTTAACACTGAAGCTTTCTTT.

The rearrangement joins TRBV5-1 to TRBJ1-2, with a weak D call TRBD1 (5 bases). Trimming stripped 5 bases from V and 2 bases from J, with 16 bases between. Germline CDR1 is SGHRS and CDR2 is YFSETQ. The CDR3 runs to 15 residues. CDR3 in amino acids: CASRDRDLGNYGYTF. The CDR3 coding sequence is TGCGCCAGCAGGGACCGGGACCTGGGGAACTATGGCTACACCTTC.

The chain is built from TRBV5-5 and TRBJ2-7; D is possibly TRBD1 (6 bases). Trimming stripped 0 bases from V and 4 bases from J, with 11 bases between. This CDR3 contains 14 residues. Germline V lookup: CDR1 SGHKS, CDR2 YYEKEE (reference sequence). The CDR3 sequence is CASSLEGESYEQYF. As DNA, the CDR3 is TGTGCCAGCAGCTTGGAGGGGGAATCTTACGAGCAGTACTTC.

This chain links TRBV14 with TRBJ2-7; 8 positions match TRBD1. The CDR3 extends over 16 amino acids. Germline CDR1 reads SGHDN; CDR2 reads FVKESK. J gave up 3 bases and V 4 bases, and 11 bases lay outside the gene matches. CDR3 region: CASSPWARDRHYEQYF. The CDR3 DNA reads TGTGCCAGCAGCCCCTGGGCTAGGGACAGGCACTACGAGCAGTACTTC.

The chain employs TRBV6-6 and TRBJ2-3; D may be TRBD2 (5 bases). Germline values: CDR1 MNHNY, CDR2 SVGAGI (reference sequence). Trimming cost V 5 bases and J 3 bases, with 18 bases left between them. The CDR3 spans 16 residues. CDR3 residues: CASSNLEVSGTDTQYF. CDR3 bases: TGTGCCAGCAGTAACCTGGAGGTGTCTGGGACAGATACGCAGTATTTT.

Notes on this clone: The same CDR3 is also encoded by other DNA sequences in this sample. The chain has TRBV29-1 and TRBJ2-3, with D possibly matching TRBD2 (5 bases). The CDR3 consists of 12 residues. CDR1 is SQVTM, CDR2 ANQGSEA, per germline. V dropped 2 bases and J dropped 6 bases, with 9 bases sitting between them. The CDR3 spells CSVERETDTQYF. Here the CDR3 DNA reads TGCAGCGTTGAAAGGGAGACCGATACGCAGTATTTT.

The chain recombines TRBV7-3 with TRBJ2-1, with TRBD2 matching 8 bases. This CDR3 contains 16 residues. V lost 5 bases and J lost 2; bases outside the gene matches: 8. Germline CDR1 and CDR2: SGHTA and FQGTGA. CDR3 DNA sequence: TGTGCCAGCAGCCAAAAGCGGGAGCGGACCTACAATGAGCAGTTCTTC. It codes for CASSQKRERTYNEQFF. The full variable domain, in which reference TRBV7-3 and TRBJ2-1 provide the parts outside the CDR3, is GAGVSQTPSNKVTEKGKYVELRCDPISGHTALYWYRQSLGQGPEFLIYFQGTGAADDSGLPNDRFFAVRPEGSVSTLKIQRTERGDSAVYLCASSQKRERTYNEQFFGPGTRLTVL.

The CDR3 reads CASSGGGPLETQYF. In nucleotides, the CDR3 is TGTGCCAGCAGTGGGGGAGGGCCTTTGGAGACCCAGTACTTC. The chain couples TRBV9 to TRBJ2-5; TRBD2 agrees at 7 bases. V trimming: 5 bases; J trimming: 5 bases; junction bases outside the gene matches: 9. This CDR3 region has 14 residues. The V gene's germline CDR1 is SGDLS and CDR2 YYNGEE.

About this clone itself: This specimen includes other DNA sequences encoding the same CDR3. The V call is TRBV30, the J call TRBJ2-5, with D possibly TRBD2 on 5 matching bases. This CDR3 region has 14 residues. V was trimmed by 0 bases and J by 1 base, leaving 9 bases between them. Germline assignment: CDR1 GTSNPN and CDR2 SVGIG (reference sequence). Written as DNA, the CDR3 is TGTGCCTGGAGTGTACGGGGATTCCAAGAGACCCAGTACTTC. Its protein product is CAWSVRGFQETQYF.

The chain combines TRBV5-8 with TRBJ2-1, with TRBD1 matching 8 bases. Germline V gene data show CDR1 as SGHTS and CDR2 as YDEGEE. Trimming took 6 bases from V and 6 from J; bases not matched to a gene: 8. CDR3 size: 14 residues. The CDR3 protein is CASTRGREGNEQFF. The CDR3 DNA follows: TGTGCCAGCACCAGGGGGCGGGAAGGCAATGAGCAGTTCTTC.

J is TRBJ1-1 and V is TRBV27; 9 nucleotides agree with TRBD1. CDR1 is MNHEY, CDR2 SMNVEV, per germline (reference sequence). The CDR3 has 13 amino acids. The J segment lost 5 bases and the V segment lost 5 bases, leaving 3 bases of the junction unmatched. CDR3 bases: TGTGCCAGCAGTCCCGGGACAGGGACTGAAGCTTTCTTT. Protein sequence: CASSPGTGTEAFF.

V usage is TRBV7-9 and J usage is TRBJ2-7; 13 nucleotides line up with TRBD2. The CDR3 length is 15 residues. With 3 bases clipped from V and 7 bases from J, the junction kept 6 bases outside the gene matches. Germline loops: CDR1 SEHNR, CDR2 FQNEAQ (reference sequence). This CDR3 is CASSFALAGGSEQYF. In nucleotides, the CDR3 is TGTGCCAGCAGCTTTGCACTAGCGGGAGGGAGTGAGCAGTACTTC.

The CDR3 loop is CASSLSGQGSSTDTQYF. In nucleotides, the CDR3 is TGCGCCAGCAGCTTGTCGGGACAGGGGAGTAGCACAGATACGCAGTATTTT. The rearrangement uses TRBV5-1 and TRBJ2-3; 10 bases line up with TRBD1. The J segment lost 0 bases and the V segment lost 1 base, leaving 5 bases of the junction unmatched. The CDR3 is 17 residues long. The germline gives CDR1 SGHRS, CDR2 YFSETQ. Using reference TRBV5-1 and TRBJ2-3 for the parts outside the CDR3, the full variable domain is KAGVTQTPRYLIKTRGQQVTLSCSPISGHRSVSWYQQTPGQGLQFLFEYFSETQRNKGNFPGRFSGRQFSNSRSEMNVSTLELGDSALYLCASSLSGQGSSTDTQYFGPGTRLTVL.

This clone was recorded only once. The gene calls are TRBV14 and TRBJ2-7; 10 bases fit TRBD2. Germline V gene lookup returns CDR1 SGHDN and CDR2 FVKESK. V shed 8 bases and J 6 bases; nucleotides not matched to a gene: 16. This CDR3 spans 16 amino acids. The CDR3 here is CASSPLAASGRFEQYF. In DNA form, the CDR3 reads TGTGCCAGCTCCCCCCTAGCGGCTAGCGGGAGATTCGAGCAGTACTTC.

The V gene is TRBV14, the J gene TRBJ2-7; 7 bases fit TRBD1. This CDR3 has 15 residues. V shed 4 bases and J 5 bases; nucleotides not matched to a gene: 11. Germline CDR1 is SGHDN and CDR2 is FVKESK. CDR3 coding DNA: TGTGCCAGCAGCCTTGTGACAGGGAATCCCCACGAGCAGTACTTC. This sequence encodes CASSLVTGNPHEQYF.

The chain combines TRBV28 with TRBJ2-7; D uncertain. Germline V CDR1 and CDR2: MDHEN, SYDVKM. Trimming shortened V by 0 bases and J by 5 bases, and 11 bases separated the two germline ends. The CDR3 sequence is 14 residues long. The CDR3, as DNA: TGTGCCAGCAGTTTATGGATAGCCTTCCACGAGCAGTACTTC. The encoded protein is CASSLWIAFHEQYF.

Note on this clone: The sample holds other DNA sequences that translate to the same CDR3. The chain combines TRBV5-1 with TRBJ1-1; D gene ambiguous. The V end was cut by 0 bases, the J end by 2 bases, with 5 bases between. Germline CDR1 is SGHRS and CDR2 is YFSETQ. The CDR3 spans 13 residues. The CDR3 DNA follows: TGCGCCAGCAGCTTGGATGTAAACACTGAAGCTTTCTTT. Its protein is CASSLDVNTEAFF.